This T cell receptor beta chain was captured in a study of cytomegalovirus exposure and HLA in healthy donors (dated by TCRdb to 2016 to 2017). Regarding the research as a whole: An earlier analysis of 587 of the donors reported under 300 Gb of sequence data and roughly 120 million unique TCR beta sequences obtained from approximately 180 million T cells. Roughly 320 gigabases of sequencing data and around 90 million unique TCR sequences made up an early release that covered over 550 HLA-typed donors. Among the roughly 400 genotyped donors, 75% to 90% belonged to the genetic ancestry cluster associated with self-reported Caucasian donors. The aim of the study was to test whether cataloging public T cell receptors could identify signatures of past pathogen exposure. The T cell repertoires of roughly 660 subjects were profiled by immunosequencing and related to cytomegalovirus serostatus. A separate validation cohort of over 95 different subjects was used in addition to the approximately 670-subject first cohort. High-throughput TCR immunosequencing, statistical association of individual TCRs with disease status, and machine learning were combined to predict cytomegalovirus infection status. In a later analysis, previously published TCR beta repertoires from more than 500 donors were re-analyzed and high-resolution HLA genotyping was added so that TCR occurrence patterns could be studied. The later analysis used no new phenotypic data to find candidate immune exposures, relying instead on TCR beta sequences and their occurrence across donors. An earlier analysis of fewer than 700 of the donors applied high-throughput TCR beta sequencing to assess whether each TCR beta V gene segment acted as functional or pseudogenic. Alongside the repertoire data, information on donor age, sex, ethnicity and CMV serostatus was compiled. Genome-wide SNP genotypes for about 65% of the roughly 670 donors were used in a later genetic analysis, which treated that subset as a discovery cohort. Every repertoire in the discovery cohort had been generated on one and the same sequencing platform. Class I and class II HLA loci were covered by the typing at four-digit resolution. Typing coverage differed by locus: A, B, C, DRB1 and DQB1 were typed in about 629-640 donors, DQA1 in 500 to 550, DPA1 in some 600, and DPB1 in 400 to 490. A handful of DR-DQ haplotypes were handled as single units for association and clustering because linkage in the cohort was strong. On average, around 200,000 unique TCR beta nucleotide sequences were sequenced per donor among more than 350 genotyped donors of the cohort, with 15% to 20% of those sequences being non-productive. Overall study results and their limits: The classifier was reported to diagnose cytomegalovirus status with high specificity and sensitivity in both the original cohort and the validation cohort. According to a later genetic analysis, donors in an Asian-associated ancestry cluster had fewer N-insertions in productive TCRs than the approximately 710-donor mean. It was suggested by the authors that the approach could potentially be generalized to other disease states and immunological phenotypes. The sequencing pipeline was judged likely to have produced a cluster of highly shared sequence variants as a technical artifact. A later analysis found that most CMV-associated TCR beta chains appeared HLA-restricted, with HLA associations seemingly driven largely by CMV exposure. Roughly uniform sequencing depth across donors was assumed in presence/absence analyses, although this assumption may not hold. A later analysis reported that several top co-occurrence clusters appeared linked to parvovirus B19, influenza, CMV and Epstein-Barr virus. This cohort had only TCR beta chains sequenced, and the lack of alpha or paired-chain data limited which features could be detected. A further reported finding was that TCR beta sequences accurately predicted the HLA-A and HLA-B alleles for most subjects in the first cohort. The study listed 150 to 200 TCR beta chains as associated with cytomegalovirus. The earlier analysis of around 600 of the donors excluded seventeen rarely observed V segments, including chromosome 9 orphons, because counts were too low. Some IMGT-functional V segments, including TRBV6-2 and TRBV6-3, could not be distinguished by the 87-base-pair reads and were therefore excluded. The only immune exposure information available for the cohort was CMV serostatus. Correlated functional status among segregating V segments might reflect linkage disequilibrium, but an unknown experimental factor could not be ruled out. In a later analysis, the rate of TCR association differed among HLA loci, with DRB1 alleles having the most associated TCRs and HLA-C alleles having the fewest. At a false discovery rate of 0.05, a later analysis linked some 18,000 TCR beta sequences to specific HLA alleles. A few of the identified cytomegalovirus-associated TCR beta chains were confirmed in vitro to be specific for cytomegalovirus antigens. Because HLA typing was unavailable for some donors at each locus, only the typed subset was used in association tests. Assigning TCR associations to individual alleles was difficult when HLA alleles, especially DR and DQ, strongly co-occurred. Most TCR sequences were seen in very few donors, while some public TCRs were found in many individuals. In a later analysis, HLA-associated TCR beta chains showed more clonal expansion and lower generation probabilities than non-associated chains that were equally common. In a later genetic analysis, a missense DCLRE1C variant was associated with V-gene and J-gene trimming of TCR beta chains, and the association was replicated in an independent cohort. An earlier analysis of around 600 of the donors showed that most TCR beta V segments appeared in productive rearrangements either about 87% or about 30% of the time, which broadly matched IMGT annotations.

The cohort comprised 670 or so healthy bone marrow donors. At the time of sampling, every cohort member was nominally healthy, though immune exposures that went unrecorded were likely present. The donor tested CMV seronegative, placing the donor among the 350 or so seronegative members of the cohort. Every donor gave a peripheral blood sample, and the peripheral blood mononuclear cells from that sample were used for TCR beta sequencing. The Qiagen DNeasy Blood Extraction Kit was used to extract genomic DNA from the blood cell samples. To prepare the library, the immunoSEQ multiplex PCR assay was applied. For the multiplex PCR, a mixture combining 60 forward primers for TCR Vbeta segments and 13 reverse primers for TCR Jbeta segments was used. A multiplex PCR assay on genomic DNA amplified the CDR3 region of rearranged TCR beta genes. The Illumina HiSeq System was used to sequence the amplified TCR beta libraries as 87-base-pair reads. Per the original workflow: Across the 600 to 700 repertoires, a later analysis counted roughly 84 million unique TCR beta chains, about 10 million of which were shared by at least two donors. Raw reads were error-corrected and collapsed into unique sequences by a nearest-neighbor algorithm in which closely related sequences were merged to remove PCR and sequencing errors. To assign V, D and J gene segments, CDR3 sequences were aligned to IMGT reference sequences. Each retained sequence needed at least a six-nucleotide match to both a V gene segment and a J gene segment. Rearrangements were called productive when the CDR3 lacked stop codons and stayed in frame with V and J; all others were non-productive. Following IMGT convention, CDR3 was defined as the stretch from the second conserved V-encoded cysteine to the conserved J-encoded phenylalanine. The earlier analysis of some 550 of the donors excluded any sequence lacking an unambiguous match to a single V gene segment. An earlier analysis of about 590 of the donors classified V segments as functional when productive rearrangements were above 56.7% and as segregating when the standard deviation between donors was above 5%. A statistical classification framework was built for diagnosing cytomegalovirus status from the catalog of TCR beta chain sequences. A later analysis assigned V and J genes by comparing TCR nucleotide sequences with IMGT/GENE-DB human TR gene sequences. In a later analysis, CDR3 sequences and most-parsimonious VDJ recombination scenarios were assigned using the TCRdist pipeline. In a later analysis, each TCR beta chain was defined by its CDR3 amino acid sequence together with its V-gene family, and reads without a unique V-gene family were excluded. As a way to deal with suspected cross-contamination and a sequencing artifact, a later analysis dropped 450 to 700 nucleotide sequences that were highly shared and had low generation probability. In a later analysis, a clonal expansion index for each public chain was calculated from normalized within-repertoire ranks of inferred template counts. In a later analysis, generation probabilities were computed with a VDJ recombination model fitted to out-of-frame rearrangements, and the resulting probabilities were checked against IGoR. In a later analysis, TCR-TCR, TCR-HLA and TCR-CMV co-occurrence was scored with hypergeometric tests, and a repertoire-size bias correction was applied to TCR pairs. To estimate false discovery rates, a later analysis permuted the HLA or CMV assignments 20 times. In a later analysis, co-occurring TCRs were grouped using DBSCAN, and TCRdist sequence similarity was added for clustering within HLA-allele-positive subsets. Repertoires with fewer than 30,000 or more than 120,000 public chains, plus five repertoires with anomalous nucleotide sharing, were excluded from co-occurrence clustering. Held by TCRdb, this immuneACCESS table contains in-frame sequences only and omits some clones. Under half of the omission traces to an unresolved V gene where checked; the cause of the rest is unknown. From that table come the V and J calls and clone size; the DNA was used to work out D and trimming. Within this sample are some 36,000 clones, with 60% to 80% of them counted one time only. The ten largest clonotypes hold 5% to 8% of the sample.

Comment on this clone: Its antigen remains unidentified. No base qualities exist here, and no much larger clone lies one base off it.

V and J lose 4 bases and 6 bases, and a span of 13 bases separates them. The CDR3 measures 15 amino acids from cysteine to phenylalanine. The read is trimmed to its CDR3 DNA, 45 bases read in frame from base 1. CDR1 and CDR2 (MRHNA, SNTAGT) derive from the germline V gene. This sequence was found in a man aged 25 to 40 in good health and CMV-seronegative. Recombination linked TRBV6-4 to TRBJ1-6, with a tentative D gene TRBD1 over 6 matching bases. The sequenced material came from PBMCs. The DNA sequence follows: TGTGCCAGCAGTGCGGAAGAAGGGGGTAATTCACCCCTCCACTTT. Translated, this gives CASSAEEGGNSPLHF.